This T cell receptor (beta chain) stems from a study of blood T cell repertoires in COVID-19. As for the study in general: T cells, B-cell-depleted T cells, or PBMCs provided the cDNA or gDNA that served as material.

CDR1 SGHNT and CDR2 YYREEE come from the germline V gene (reference sequence). The V end lost 2 bases, the J end lost 1 base, and 8 bases lay between the germline ends. The CDR3 covers 14 residues. In the authors' methods: Reference gene primers were amplified, and this amplification served to estimate nucleated cell counts. Assay: immunoSEQ multiplex PCR; the TCRdb copy retains only in-frame clones and omits some. The V and J calls and clone size come from that table; D and trimming were worked out from the DNA. The sample lists about 480,000 clones, about 91% seen once, with about 12% in the top ten. This clone has a single count.

The sequence derives from a woman between 50 and 59 years old with COVID-19, enrolled during active disease. Sequenced input: peripheral blood. The J gene is TRBJ2-3, the V gene TRBV5-4; D possibly corresponds to TRBD1 (6 bases). In DNA, the CDR3 is TGTGCCAGCAGCTTACAGGGAGGCACAGATACGCAGTATTTT. Protein: CASSLQGGTDTQYF.